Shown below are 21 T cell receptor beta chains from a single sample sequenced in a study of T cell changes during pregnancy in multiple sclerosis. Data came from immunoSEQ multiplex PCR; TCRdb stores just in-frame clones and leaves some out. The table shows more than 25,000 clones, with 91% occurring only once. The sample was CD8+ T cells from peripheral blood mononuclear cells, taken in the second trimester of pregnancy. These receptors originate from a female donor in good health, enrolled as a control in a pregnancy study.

CDR3 sequence reads: CAIGGGDNYGYTF. The CDR3 DNA sequence: TGTGCCATCGGGGGAGGGGATAACTATGGCTACACCTTC. The chain carries TRBV11-3 and TRBJ1-2; perhaps TRBD1 as D (5 bases). The CDR3 covers 13 residues. The germline gives CDR1 SGHNT, CDR2 YENEEA. Trimming removed 10 bases from V and 1 base from J, with 13 bases in between.

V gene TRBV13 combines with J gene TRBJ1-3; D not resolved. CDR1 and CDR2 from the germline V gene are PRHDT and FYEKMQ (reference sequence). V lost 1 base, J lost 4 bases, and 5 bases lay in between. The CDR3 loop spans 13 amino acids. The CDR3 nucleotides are TGTGCCAGCAGCTTAGACAGCGGAAACACCATATATTTT. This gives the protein CASSLDSGNTIYF.

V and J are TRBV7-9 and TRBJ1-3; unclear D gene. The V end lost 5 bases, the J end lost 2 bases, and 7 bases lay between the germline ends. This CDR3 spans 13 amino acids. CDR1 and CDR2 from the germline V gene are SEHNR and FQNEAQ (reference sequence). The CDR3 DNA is TGTGCCAGCAGCCCCCCAACTGGAAACACCATATATTTT. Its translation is CASSPPTGNTIYF.

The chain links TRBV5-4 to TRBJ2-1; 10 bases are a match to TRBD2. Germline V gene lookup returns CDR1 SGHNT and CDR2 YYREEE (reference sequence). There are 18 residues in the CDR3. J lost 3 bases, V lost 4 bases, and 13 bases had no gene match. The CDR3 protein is CASSPIERGGPSYNEQFF. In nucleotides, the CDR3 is TGTGCCAGCAGCCCCATCGAGCGGGGGGGCCCCAGCTACAATGAGCAGTTCTTC. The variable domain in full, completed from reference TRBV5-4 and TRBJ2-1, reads ETGVTQSPTHLIKTRGQQVTLRCSSQSGHNTVSWYQQALGQGPQFIFQYYREEENGRGNFPPRFSGLQFPNYSSELNVNALELDDSALYLCASSPIERGGPSYNEQFFGPGTRLTVL.

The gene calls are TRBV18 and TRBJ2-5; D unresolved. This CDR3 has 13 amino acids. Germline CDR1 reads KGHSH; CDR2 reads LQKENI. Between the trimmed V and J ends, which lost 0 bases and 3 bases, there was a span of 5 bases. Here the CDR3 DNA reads TGTGCCAGCTCACCACCGGCGGAAGAGACCCAGTACTTC. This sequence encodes CASSPPAEETQYF.

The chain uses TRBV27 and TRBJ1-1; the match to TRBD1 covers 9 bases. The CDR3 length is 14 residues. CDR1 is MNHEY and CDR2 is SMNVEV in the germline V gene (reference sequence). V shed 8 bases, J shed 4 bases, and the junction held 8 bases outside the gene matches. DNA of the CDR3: TGTGCCAGCGGATACAGGGGGCAAGGCACTGAAGCTTTCTTT. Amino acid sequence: CASGYRGQGTEAFF.

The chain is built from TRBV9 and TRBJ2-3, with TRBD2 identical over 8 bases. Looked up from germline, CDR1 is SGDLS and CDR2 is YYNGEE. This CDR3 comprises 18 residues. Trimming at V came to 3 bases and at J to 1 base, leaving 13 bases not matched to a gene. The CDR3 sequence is CASSEGGLGRGGTDTQYF. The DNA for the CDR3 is TGTGCCAGCAGCGAGGGGGGCTTAGGGCGGGGGGGCACAGATACGCAGTATTTT.

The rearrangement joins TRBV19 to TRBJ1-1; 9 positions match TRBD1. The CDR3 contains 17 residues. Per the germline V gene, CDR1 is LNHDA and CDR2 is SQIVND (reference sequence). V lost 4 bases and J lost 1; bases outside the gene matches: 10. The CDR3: CASSKARGDRANTEAFF. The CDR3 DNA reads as TGTGCCAGTAGTAAGGCCCGGGGGGACAGGGCGAACACTGAAGCTTTCTTT.

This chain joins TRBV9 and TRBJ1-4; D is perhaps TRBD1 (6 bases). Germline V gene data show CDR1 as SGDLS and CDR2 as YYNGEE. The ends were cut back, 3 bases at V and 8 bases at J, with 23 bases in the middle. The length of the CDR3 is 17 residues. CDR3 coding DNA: TGTGCCAGCAGCGGAGGCCCGGCAGGGGCTGTCGGGGAAAAACTGTTTTTT. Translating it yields CASSGGPAGAVGEKLFF.

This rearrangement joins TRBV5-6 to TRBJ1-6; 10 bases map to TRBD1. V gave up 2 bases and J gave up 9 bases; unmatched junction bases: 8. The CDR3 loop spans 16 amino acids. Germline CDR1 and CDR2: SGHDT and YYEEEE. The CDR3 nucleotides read TGTGCCAGCAGCTTCTCATCCGGGACAGGGGCTTCACCCCTCCACTTT. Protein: CASSFSSGTGASPLHF. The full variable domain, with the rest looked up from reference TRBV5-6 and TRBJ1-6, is DAGVTQSPTHLIKTRGQQVTLRCSPKSGHDTVSWYQQALGQGPQFIFQYYEEEERQRGNFPDRFSGHQFPNYSSELNVNALLLGDSALYLCASSFSSGTGASPLHFGNGTRLTVT.

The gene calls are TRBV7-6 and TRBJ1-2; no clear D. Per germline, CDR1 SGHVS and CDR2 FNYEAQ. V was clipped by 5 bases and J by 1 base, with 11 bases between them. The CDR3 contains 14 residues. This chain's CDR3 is CASSPPTNNYGYTF. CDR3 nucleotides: TGTGCCAGCAGCCCCCCGACTAATAACTATGGCTACACCTTC.

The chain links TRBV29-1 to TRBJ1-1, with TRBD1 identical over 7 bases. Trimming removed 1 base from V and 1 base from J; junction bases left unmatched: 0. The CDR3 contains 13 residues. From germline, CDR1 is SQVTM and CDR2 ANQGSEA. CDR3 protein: CSVEGQGNTEAFF. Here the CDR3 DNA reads TGCAGCGTTGAAGGACAGGGGAACACTGAAGCTTTCTTT.

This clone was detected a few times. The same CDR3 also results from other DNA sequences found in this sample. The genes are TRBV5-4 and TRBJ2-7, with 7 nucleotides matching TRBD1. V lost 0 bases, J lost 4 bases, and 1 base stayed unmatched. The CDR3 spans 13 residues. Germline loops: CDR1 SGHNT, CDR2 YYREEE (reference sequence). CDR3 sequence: CASSLEQGYEQYF. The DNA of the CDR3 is TGTGCCAGCAGCTTGGAACAGGGGTACGAGCAGTACTTC.

CDR3 DNA sequence: TGCAGCGCGACTAGCGAGTTTTCCTACAATGAGCAGTTCTTC. As protein: CSATSEFSYNEQFF. The chain links TRBV29-1 to TRBJ2-1; 8 nucleotides line up with TRBD2. J lost 1 base, V lost 7 bases, and 6 bases had no gene match. The V gene's germline CDR1 is SQVTM and CDR2 ANQGSEA. This CDR3 is 14 amino acids long.

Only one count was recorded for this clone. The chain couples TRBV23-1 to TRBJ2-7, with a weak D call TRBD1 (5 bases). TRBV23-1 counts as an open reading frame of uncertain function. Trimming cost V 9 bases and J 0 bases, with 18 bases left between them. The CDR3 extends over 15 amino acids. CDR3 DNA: TGCGCCAGGGGCCACGTACAGGAGATCTCCTACGAGCAGTACTTC. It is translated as CARGHVQEISYEQYF.

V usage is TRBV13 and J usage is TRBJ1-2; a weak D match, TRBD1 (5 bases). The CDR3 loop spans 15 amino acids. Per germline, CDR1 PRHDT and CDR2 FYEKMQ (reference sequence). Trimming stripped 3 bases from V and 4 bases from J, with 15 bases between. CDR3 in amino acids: CASSFSQGLIYGYTF. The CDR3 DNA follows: TGTGCCAGCAGCTTCTCCCAGGGCCTCATCTATGGCTACACCTTC.

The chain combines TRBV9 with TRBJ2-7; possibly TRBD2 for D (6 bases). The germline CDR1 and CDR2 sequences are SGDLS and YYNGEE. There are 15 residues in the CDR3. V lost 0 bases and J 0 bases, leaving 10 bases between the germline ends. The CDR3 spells CASSVGSGSSYEQYF. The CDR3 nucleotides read TGTGCCAGCAGCGTAGGTAGCGGTAGCTCCTACGAGCAGTACTTC.

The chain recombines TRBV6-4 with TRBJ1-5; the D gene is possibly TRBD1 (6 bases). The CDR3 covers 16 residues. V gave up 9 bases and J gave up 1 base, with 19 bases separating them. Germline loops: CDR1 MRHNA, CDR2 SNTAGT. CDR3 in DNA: TGTGCCAGAGCATTCAGGGGTGGGATAAGCAATCAGCCCCAGCATTTT. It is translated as CARAFRGGISNQPQHF.

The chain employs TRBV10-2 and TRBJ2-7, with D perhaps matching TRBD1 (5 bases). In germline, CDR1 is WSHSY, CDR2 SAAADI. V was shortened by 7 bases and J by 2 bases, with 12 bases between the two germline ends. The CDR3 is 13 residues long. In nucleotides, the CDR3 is TGCGCCAGCATATCGGACACCGCCTACGAGCAGTACTTC. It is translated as CASISDTAYEQYF.

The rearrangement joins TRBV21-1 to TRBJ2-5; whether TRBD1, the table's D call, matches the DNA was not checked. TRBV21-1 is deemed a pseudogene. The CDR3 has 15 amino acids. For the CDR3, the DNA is TGTGCCAGCAGCAAAGGGACAGGGTGTTGGGAGACCCAGTACTTC. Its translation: CASSKGTGCWETQYF.

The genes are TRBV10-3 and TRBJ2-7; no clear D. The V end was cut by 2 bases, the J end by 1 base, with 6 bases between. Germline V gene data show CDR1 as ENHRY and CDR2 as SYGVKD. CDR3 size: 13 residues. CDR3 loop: CAISELRSYEQYF. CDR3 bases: TGTGCCATCAGTGAGCTGAGATCCTACGAGCAGTACTTC.